This passage covers 29 T cell receptor beta chains from one sample sequenced in a study of cytomegalovirus exposure and HLA in healthy donors. Sequencing was performed with immunoSEQ multiplex PCR; in TCRdb, only in-frame clones are kept and a portion is missing. The data show hundreds of thousands of clones, approximately 83% seen once. Sequencing was performed on PBMCs. These receptor sequences come from a woman in her 30s in good health and CMV-seropositive.

This chain joins TRBV2 and TRBJ1-2; a weak D match, TRBD1 (5 bases). The germline V and J ends were trimmed by 3 bases and 8 bases, with 16 bases remaining between them. The CDR3 runs to 14 residues. Germline CDR1 and CDR2: SNHLY and FYNNEI. CDR3 DNA sequence: TGTGCCAGCAGTGAGGCGGGGCCCCCGAGGGGCTACACCTTC. Protein product: CASSEAGPPRGYTF. The full variable domain, with the rest looked up from reference TRBV2 and TRBJ1-2, is EPEVTQTPSHQVTQMGQEVILRCVPISNHLYFYWYRQILGQKVEFLVSFYNNEISEKSEIFDDQFSVERPDGSNFTLKIRSTKLEDSAMYFCASSEAGPPRGYTFGSGTRLTVV.

V and J are TRBV11-3 and TRBJ2-5; TRBD2 is a possible D gene (6 bases). Trimming pared 5 bases from V and 7 bases from J, leaving 14 bases between. This CDR3 region has 13 residues. Per the germline V gene, CDR1 is SGHNT and CDR2 is YENEEA. CDR3 in amino acids: CASSQVGRGTQYF. In DNA form, the CDR3 reads TGTGCCAGCAGCCAAGTGGGGCGGGGGACCCAGTACTTC.

The V call is TRBV30, the J call TRBJ1-2, with 7 bases fitting TRBD1. This CDR3 has 11 residues. V lost 7 bases to trimming and J lost 6 bases; unmatched junction nucleotides: 5. CDR1 and CDR2 (germline): GTSNPN, SVGIG (reference sequence). The CDR3 DNA reads as TGTGCCTTTAACAGGGGCAATGGCTACACCTTC. This gives the protein CAFNRGNGYTF.

This chain links TRBV29-1 with TRBJ1-1, with 8 bases aligning to TRBD1. CDR1 is SQVTM and CDR2 is ANQGSEA in the germline V gene. The CDR3 length is 13 residues. The chain's CDR3 is CSGQGGRDTEAFF. The CDR3, as DNA: TGCAGTGGACAGGGAGGTCGGGACACTGAAGCTTTCTTT.

The chain recombines TRBV5-1 with TRBJ2-7, with 8 nucleotides matching TRBD1. With 5 bases clipped from V and 3 bases from J, the junction kept 10 bases outside the gene matches. Germline V gene data show CDR1 as SGHRS and CDR2 as YFSETQ. CDR3 length equals 15 residues. CDR3 sequence reads: CASRSDRDRFYEQYF. The CDR3 DNA is TGCGCCAGCAGGTCGGACAGGGACAGGTTCTACGAGCAGTACTTC.

J is TRBJ1-1 and V is TRBV5-1; D uncertain. Trimming stripped 1 base from V and 0 bases from J, with 7 bases between. Germline V gene sequence: CDR1 SGHRS, CDR2 YFSETQ. This CDR3 has 14 residues. In DNA form, the CDR3 reads TGCGCCAGCAGCTTGACATTCCTGAACACTGAAGCTTTCTTT. Its protein is CASSLTFLNTEAFF.

This clone was counted at least ten times. Additional DNA sequences in this sample encode the identical CDR3. The rearrangement joins TRBV19 to TRBJ2-7, with TRBD1 matching over 7 bases. The CDR3 extends over 12 amino acids. V lost 6 bases, J lost 5 bases, and 4 bases stayed unmatched. Germline assignment: CDR1 LNHDA and CDR2 SQIVND (reference sequence). CDR3 in amino acids: CASSRDRDEQYF. CDR3 DNA sequence: TGTGCCAGTAGCCGAGACAGGGACGAGCAGTACTTC.

The chain employs TRBV5-1 and TRBJ2-7; a possible D gene is TRBD2 (7 bases). CDR1 is SGHRS, CDR2 YFSETQ, per germline. Trimming removed 6 bases from V and 6 bases from J, with 25 bases in between. The CDR3 is 16 amino acids. CDR3 amino acids: CASKPDGSRGAGEQYF. The CDR3 DNA sequence: TGCGCCAGCAAACCTGACGGGAGCCGGGGGGCAGGCGAGCAGTACTTC.

CDR3 sequence: CASSPAARGWVEAFF. DNA of the CDR3: TGTGCCAGCAGCCCAGCCGCCAGGGGGTGGGTTGAAGCTTTCTTT. V is TRBV28 and J is TRBJ1-1; 7 bases map to TRBD1. The CDR3 extends over 15 amino acids. With 6 bases clipped from V and 7 bases from J, the junction kept 14 bases outside the gene matches. Germline-derived CDR1 and CDR2 are MDHEN and SYDVKM.

Worth noting for this clone: At one of its ends the junction is not consistent with the germline gene, which may arise from a read error. The J gene is TRBJ2-7, the V gene TRBV29-1; TRBD2 agrees at 10 bases. The CDR3 sequence is 15 residues long. Looked up from germline, CDR1 is SQVTM and CDR2 is ANQGSEA. Written as DNA, the CDR3 is TGCAGCGTGGAAGGAACTAGCGGGGAATCCTACGAGCAGTACTTC. As protein: CSVEGTSGESYEQYF.

CDR3 protein: CAWSTGVGNQPQHF. The CDR3 DNA reads as TGTGCCTGGAGTACGGGGGTAGGGAATCAGCCCCAGCATTTT. V and J are TRBV30 and TRBJ1-5; D may be TRBD1 (5 bases). V shed 2 bases and J shed 4 bases, with 12 bases lying between them. Looked up from germline, CDR1 is GTSNPN and CDR2 is SVGIG (reference sequence). The CDR3 totals 14 residues. The variable domain in full, with the rest retrieved from reference TRBV30 and TRBJ1-5, is SQTIHQWPATLVQPVGSPLSLECTVEGTSNPNLYWYRQAAGRGLQLLFYSVGIGQISSEVPQNLSASRPQDRQFILSSKKLLLSDSGFYLCAWSTGVGNQPQHFGDGTRLSIL.

Note on this clone: Its ends do not fully match the called genes, so a read error is possible. J is TRBJ1-3 and V is TRBV30; D is uncertain. The V gene's germline CDR1 is GTSNPN and CDR2 SVGIG (reference sequence). This CDR3 comprises 12 residues. CDR3 residues: CAWSSTGNTIYF. CDR3 coding DNA: TGTGCCTGGAGTTCGACTGGGAACACCATATATTTT.

The V call is TRBV27, the J call TRBJ1-3, with D perhaps matching TRBD1 (5 bases). The CDR3 consists of 16 residues. Per germline, CDR1 MNHEY and CDR2 SMNVEV (reference sequence). V lost 2 bases, J lost 2 bases, and 13 bases lay in between. In nucleotides, the CDR3 is TGTGCCAGCAGTTTAGGATTCGGGGGTACTGGAAACACCATATATTTT. The encoded protein is CASSLGFGGTGNTIYF.

This chain uses TRBV15 with TRBJ2-7, with TRBD2 identical over 8 bases. Germline V gene data show CDR1 as LNHNV and CDR2 as YYDKDF (reference sequence). Losses at the gene ends were 2 bases for V and 2 bases for J; bases not matched to a gene: 8. This CDR3 is built from 16 residues. The CDR3, as DNA: TGTGCCACCAGCAGACCCGGGGGGGACCGCACCTACGAGCAGTACTTC. It encodes CATSRPGGDRTYEQYF.

The V and J genes are TRBV27 and TRBJ2-4; weak D call: TRBD1 (6 bases). Germline values: CDR1 MNHEY, CDR2 SMNVEV (reference sequence). This CDR3 contains 14 residues. V was clipped by 2 bases and J by 11 bases, with 16 bases between them. Here the CDR3 reads CASSLGDTKALQYF. The CDR3 nucleotides are TGTGCCAGCAGTTTAGGGGACACCAAGGCCCTTCAGTACTTC.

This rearrangement joins TRBV4-1 to TRBJ2-7; D is possibly TRBD1 (6 bases). The V gene lost 1 base and the J gene lost 4 bases, with 20 bases spanning the gap. The CDR3 is made up of 17 amino acids. CDR1 and CDR2 from the germline V gene are MGHRA and YSYEKL. CDR3 sequence: CASSQGDETGFHYEQYF. CDR3 bases: TGCGCCAGCAGCCAAGGGGACGAGACAGGTTTTCATTACGAGCAGTACTTC.

The genes are TRBV30 and TRBJ2-7; a possible D gene is TRBD2 (6 bases). The CDR3 has 14 amino acids. The germline V and J ends were trimmed by 0 bases and 2 bases, with 11 bases remaining between them. The germline CDR1 and CDR2 sequences are GTSNPN and SVGIG (reference sequence). The chain's CDR3 is CAWSVGGAPYEQYF. CDR3 sequence (DNA): TGTGCCTGGAGTGTAGGAGGGGCCCCCTACGAGCAGTACTTC.

The J gene is TRBJ2-2, the V gene TRBV19, with TRBD2 as a possible D gene (5 bases). The length of the CDR3 is 17 residues. Trimming removed 11 bases from V and 2 bases from J, with 24 bases in between. Germline V gene data show CDR1 as LNHDA and CDR2 as SQIVND (reference sequence). The CDR3 nucleotides are TGTGCCCACGAGGCGGGCCGGACTCGACTAAACACCGGGGAGCTGTTTTTT. It is translated as CAHEAGRTRLNTGELFF.

Comments on this clone: Additional DNA sequences in this sample encode the identical CDR3. The chain recombines TRBV27 with TRBJ1-1, with 11 bases matching TRBD1. The CDR3 spans 14 residues. J gave up 5 bases and V 2 bases, and 1 base lay outside the gene matches. Germline V gene sequence: CDR1 MNHEY, CDR2 SMNVEV (reference sequence). This CDR3 reads CASSLGQGATEAFF. In nucleotides, the CDR3 is TGTGCCAGCAGTTTAGGACAGGGGGCTACTGAAGCTTTCTTT.

This chain connects TRBV7-8 to TRBJ2-7; 7 bases agree with TRBD1. CDR1 is SGHVS and CDR2 is FQNEAQ in the germline V gene. The V gene end was trimmed by 5 bases and the J gene end by 13 bases; junction bases not matched to a gene: 5. This CDR3 has 10 amino acids. The CDR3 is CASSGDREYF. The DNA for the CDR3 is TGTGCCAGCAGCGGTGACAGGGAATACTTC.

The chain has TRBV12-5 and TRBJ2-7; 7 nucleotides match TRBD1. Germline CDR1 is LGHNT and CDR2 is FRNRAP. The CDR3 is 15 residues long. The ends lost 0 bases at V and 2 bases at J; junction bases unmatched: 4. DNA for the CDR3: TGTGCTAGTGGTTTGGTACCGGGACAGCCCTACGAGCAGTACTTC. Encoded protein: CASGLVPGQPYEQYF.

This chain connects TRBV6-5 to TRBJ2-7, with 12 bases aligning to TRBD1. The CDR3 has 15 amino acids. The V segment lost 6 bases and the J segment 9 bases; nucleotides outside the gene matches: 12. CDR1 and CDR2 (germline): MNHEY, SVGAGI. CDR3 region: CASSNLPGQGAGQYF. CDR3 nucleotides: TGTGCCAGCAGCAACCTACCGGGACAGGGGGCAGGGCAGTACTTC.

The CDR3 is CASSLVGHNYNEQFF. The CDR3 nucleotides read TGTGCCAGCAGCTTAGTGGGCCATAACTACAATGAGCAGTTCTTC. The V call is TRBV7-9, the J call TRBJ2-1, with D hard to call. CDR1 is SEHNR and CDR2 is FQNEAQ in the germline V gene (reference sequence). This CDR3 spans 15 amino acids. V lost 1 base and J 3 bases, leaving 10 bases between the germline ends.

V and J are TRBV7-9 and TRBJ2-1; tentative D call: TRBD2 (5 bases). The CDR3 loop spans 13 amino acids. V was clipped by 0 bases and J by 9 bases, with 9 bases between them. The germline CDR1 and CDR2 sequences are SEHNR and FQNEAQ (reference sequence). CDR3 sequence reads: CASSLAGVTEQFF. The CDR3 DNA reads as TGTGCCAGCAGCTTAGCGGGAGTAACTGAGCAGTTCTTC.

The rearrangement links TRBV9 to TRBJ2-1, with a tentative D call TRBD2 (6 bases). Germline CDR1 SGDLS, CDR2 YYNGEE. This CDR3 contains 16 residues. V dropped 4 bases and J dropped 12 bases, with 26 bases sitting between them. CDR3 in amino acids: CASSPEGAPSASGQFF. As DNA, the CDR3 is TGTGCCAGCAGCCCGGAAGGGGCCCCTAGCGCCAGTGGGCAGTTCTTC.

The CDR3 here is CASQGGSSYEQYF. CDR3 nucleotides: TGTGCCAGCCAGGGGGGAAGCTCCTACGAGCAGTACTTC. V usage is TRBV11-3 and J usage is TRBJ2-7; a weak D match, TRBD1 (7 bases). The ends were cut back, 8 bases at V and 0 bases at J, with 11 bases in the middle. The CDR3 totals 13 residues. Germline CDR1 SGHNT, CDR2 YENEEA.

The chain combines TRBV2 with TRBJ2-5; the D gene is possibly TRBD1 (6 bases). This CDR3 region has 16 residues. V lost 3 bases, J lost 6 bases, and 20 bases lay in between. Germline V lookup: CDR1 SNHLY, CDR2 FYNNEI. The CDR3 DNA is TGTGCCAGCAGTGAGTCAGGGACATTTGAGAGGAAGACCCAGTACTTC. This translates into CASSESGTFERKTQYF.

V usage is TRBV9 and J usage is TRBJ2-1, with 8 bases that match TRBD2. Trimming at V came to 0 bases and at J to 6 bases, leaving 2 bases not matched to a gene. This CDR3 spans 14 amino acids. Germline CDR1 SGDLS, CDR2 YYNGEE. The CDR3 is CASSVGGLANEQFF. CDR3 nucleotides: TGTGCCAGCAGCGTAGGAGGACTAGCCAATGAGCAGTTCTTC.

This rearrangement joins TRBV6-6 to TRBJ1-2, with D possibly matching TRBD1 (5 bases). CDR3 length equals 15 residues. The germline gives CDR1 MNHNY, CDR2 SVGAGI (reference sequence). Trimming took off 2 bases at V and 6 bases at J, with 16 bases between the two ends. CDR3 DNA: TGTGCCAGCAGTTACGGGGGGGTTCGAGAGGATGGCTACACCTTC. Translated: CASSYGGVREDGYTF.